This T cell receptor beta chain was recorded in a study of OX40 agonist ivuxolimab in advanced cancers. Study-wide context: Every patient in dose escalation had hepatocellular carcinoma, melanoma, renal cell or head and neck cancer.

About this clone itself: Its specificity is unknown.

TCRdb keeps only in-frame clones here, not all; method: immunoSEQ multiplex PCR. The table has approximately 47,000 clones, nearly 95% seen once. Systemic immunosuppression or autoimmune disease history was grounds to exclude patients. Study-wide findings and caveats: On average, CD8+ T cells showed a greater number of expanded clones than CD4+.

The CDR3 is 13 amino acids. Germline CDR1 is SGHTA and CDR2 is FQGTGA. The germline V and J ends were trimmed by 6 bases and 4 bases, with 10 bases remaining between them. This TCR derives from an adult with an advanced solid tumor such as melanoma, head and neck, liver or kidney cancer. The gene calls are TRBV7-3 and TRBJ1-3; D possibly corresponds to TRBD1 (6 bases). Sequencing was performed on CD4+ or CD8+ T cells sorted from blood, taken in a trial of the OX40 agonist ivuxolimab. The CDR3 is CASSLDRGNTIYF. CDR3 coding DNA: TGTGCCAGCAGTTTAGACAGGGGAAACACCATATATTTT.